This TCR beta chain is drawn from a study of blood T cells in healthy people across ages. Sample-barcoded 5' priming and a J-beta primer mix drove a second PCR of roughly 6 to 12 cycles. TCRdb reprocessed the 5' RACE reads via MiXCR and lists one record per CDR3 protein. Altogether roughly 800,000 distinct CDR3 sequences are present, roughly 60% being singletons, with the ten largest covering roughly 20%. Per the germline V gene, CDR1 is DFQATT and CDR2 is SNEGSKA (reference sequence). V shed 5 bases and J 2 bases; nucleotides not matched to a gene: 5. CDR3 length: 14 amino acids. The chain has TRBV20-1 and TRBJ2-1, with 8 bases fitting TRBD2. Sequencing was carried out using blood. The TCR sequence derives from a man aged 25 to 40 in good health. The CDR3 spells CSASSGGTYNEQFF. CDR3 bases: TGCAGTGCTTCCTCGGGGGGGACCTACAATGAGCAGTTCTTC.